These T cell receptor beta chains were read from a single sample in a study of blood T cell repertoires in COVID-19. TCRdb's table, derived via immunoSEQ multiplex PCR, lists solely in-frame clones and lacks some. The sample has 110,000 or so clones, approximately 80% seen once. Sequences were obtained from peripheral blood. Receptor source: a human donor in a cohort sampled during active COVID-19. The CDR3 runs from the conserved cysteine through the conserved F or W. Fields, in order: V gene, clone size, D gene, J gene, CDR3 protein, CDR3 DNA. D genes are given only for firm matches. The listing skips clone size in some rows; elsewhere it reads once, few, many or a size class.

TRBV7-2	-	TRBD1	TRBJ1-3	CASSSLGGQGRGNTIYF	TGTGCCAGCAGCTCCCTAGGCGGACAGGGGAGAGGAAACACCATATATTTT
TRBV29-1	-	-	TRBJ1-1	CSVWSGNTEAFF	TGCAGCGTTTGGTCAGGGAACACTGAAGCTTTCTTT
TRBV19	-	TRBD1	TRBJ2-3	CASSRNTGTGVSDTQYF	TGTGCCAGTAGTAGAAATACCGGGACAGGGGTGTCAGATACGCAGTATTTT
TRBV7-2	-	-	TRBJ2-5	CASSLGHQNPTQYF	TGTGCCAGCAGCTTAGGTCACCAGAACCCCACCCAGTACTTC
TRBV5-1	-	-	TRBJ2-3	CASSLATGGTDTQYF	TGCGCCAGCAGCTTGGCCACGGGGGGCACAGATACGCAGTATTTT
TRBV5-6	-	TRBD2	TRBJ2-1	CASSIFTGLGYNEQFF	TGTGCCAGCAGCATTTTCACCGGACTAGGGTACAATGAGCAGTTCTTC
TRBV5-1	-	TRBD1	TRBJ1-1	CASSDDRGGTEAFF	TGCGCCAGCAGCGACGACAGGGGGGGCACTGAAGCTTTCTTT
TRBV13	-	TRBD2	TRBJ2-1	CASSLELAGAAYNEQFF	TGTGCCAGCAGCTTAGAGCTAGCGGGTGCCGCCTACAATGAGCAGTTCTTC
TRBV7-2	few	TRBD1	TRBJ1-1	CASSVTGTGNTEAFF	TGTGCCAGCAGCGTAACCGGGACAGGGAACACTGAAGCTTTCTTT
TRBV19	-	TRBD1	TRBJ2-1	CASSIDRVTNNEQFF	TGTGCCAGTAGTATCGACAGGGTGACGAACAATGAGCAGTTCTTC
TRBV6-5	once	-	TRBJ1-3	CASSLQGPGNTIYF	TGTGCCAGCAGTTTACAGGGACCTGGAAACACCATATATTTT
TRBV2	-	TRBD2	TRBJ2-3	CASRIAGGLTDTQYF	TGTGCCAGCAGGATAGCGGGGGGGTTAACAGATACGCAGTATTTT
TRBV3-1/TRBV3-2	-	TRBD2	TRBJ2-1	CASSQMGLAGGSVF	TGTGCCAGCAGCCAAATGGGGCTAGCGGGGGGAAGTGTCTTC
TRBV20-1	-	TRBD2	TRBJ2-7	CSASSTSGGPYEQYF	TGCAGTGCTAGTTCGACTAGCGGGGGGCCCTACGAGCAGTACTTC
TRBV3-1/TRBV3-2	-	TRBD1	TRBJ1-4	CASSQLWTGAGEKLFF	TGTGCCAGCAGCCAACTTTGGACAGGGGCGGGTGAAAAACTGTTTTTT
TRBV5-1	few	TRBD1	TRBJ2-3	CASSPGTGRADTQYF	TGCGCCAGCAGCCCCGGGACAGGTCGGGCAGATACGCAGTATTTT
TRBV3-1/TRBV3-2	-	TRBD2	TRBJ2-2	CASSQDGLAITGELFF	TGTGCCAGCAGCCAAGACGGACTAGCGATAACCGGGGAGCTGTTTTTT
TRBV25-1	-	-	TRBJ2-3	CASSEDGGVDTQYF	TGTGCCAGCAGTGAAGACGGGGGTGTGGATACGCAGTATTTT
TRBV5-6	-	TRBD1	TRBJ1-2	CASSMDRGNYGYTF	TGTGCCAGCAGCATGGACAGGGGTAACTATGGCTACACCTTC
TRBV4-2	-	-	TRBJ2-1	CASSQDVGGGLYNEQFF	TGTGCCAGCAGCCAAGATGTAGGCGGGGGCCTCTACAATGAGCAGTTCTTC
TRBV5-1	-	TRBD1	TRBJ2-5	CASSLALDRSQETQYF	TGCGCCAGCAGCTTGGCCTTGGACAGGAGTCAAGAGACCCAGTACTTC
TRBV10-1	-	TRBD2	TRBJ2-3	CASSALAGGPDTQYF	TGCGCCAGCAGTGCACTAGCGGGGGGTCCAGATACGCAGTATTTT
TRBV6-2/TRBV6-3	-	-	TRBJ2-3	CASSSRLGGDTQYF	TGTGCCAGCAGTTCCAGACTAGGGGGCGATACGCAGTATTTT
TRBV10-3	once	TRBD1	TRBJ2-5	CAISWDRGETQYF	TGTGCCATCAGTTGGGACAGGGGTGAGACCCAGTACTTC
TRBV6-2/TRBV6-3	-	-	TRBJ2-5	CASSEDLGTQYF	TGTGCCAGCAGTGAGGACTTAGGGACCCAGTACTTC
TRBV6-6	-	-	TRBJ2-2	CASSQGLLGTGELFF	TGTGCCAGCAGTCAGGGGCTCTTGGGCACCGGGGAGCTGTTTTTT
TRBV4-3	-	TRBD1	TRBJ1-4	CASSQAGTGSTNEKLFF	TGCGCCAGCAGCCAAGCTGGGACAGGGTCCACTAATGAAAAACTGTTTTTT
TRBV9	-	TRBD2	TRBJ2-7	CASSPKARGGLYEQYF	TGTGCCAGCAGCCCCAAGGCGCGGGGGGGCCTTTACGAGCAGTACTTC